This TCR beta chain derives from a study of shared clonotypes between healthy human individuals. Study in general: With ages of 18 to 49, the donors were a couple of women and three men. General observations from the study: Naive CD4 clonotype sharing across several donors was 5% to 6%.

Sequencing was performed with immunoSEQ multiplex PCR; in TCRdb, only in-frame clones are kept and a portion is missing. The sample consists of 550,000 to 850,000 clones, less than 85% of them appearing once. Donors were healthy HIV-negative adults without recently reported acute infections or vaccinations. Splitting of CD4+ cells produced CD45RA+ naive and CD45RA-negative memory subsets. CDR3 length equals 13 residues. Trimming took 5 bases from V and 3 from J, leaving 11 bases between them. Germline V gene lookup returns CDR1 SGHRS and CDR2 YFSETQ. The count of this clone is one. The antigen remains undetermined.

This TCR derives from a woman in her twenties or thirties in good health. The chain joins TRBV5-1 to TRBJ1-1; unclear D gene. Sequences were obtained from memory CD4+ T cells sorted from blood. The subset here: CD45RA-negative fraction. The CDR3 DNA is TGCGCCAGCAGGTTCGCCTTCGACACTGAAGCTTTCTTT. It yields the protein CASRFAFDTEAFF. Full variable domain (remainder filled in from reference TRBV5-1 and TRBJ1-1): KAGVTQTPRYLIKTRGQQVTLSCSPISGHRSVSWYQQTPGQGLQFLFEYFSETQRNKGNFPGRFSGRQFSNSRSEMNVSTLELGDSALYLCASRFAFDTEAFFGQGTRLTVV.